This is a list of T cell receptor beta chains from one sample in a study of shared clonotypes between healthy human individuals. Here immunoSEQ multiplex PCR was the method, and the copy in TCRdb shows in-frame clones only, minus some. The data show some 1 million clones, roughly 80% seen once. Sequenced input: memory CD4+ T cells sorted from blood. Receptor source: a man younger than 35 in good health. CDR3s include the opening cysteine and the closing phenylalanine or tryptophan. A D gene is named only where the DNA matches it firmly. Clone size appears in some rows only: once, few, many, or a class for an expanded clone.

CDR3 length: 12; D gene: NA; clone size: NA; V gene: TRBV7-2; J gene: TRBJ2-7; CDR3 protein: CASSTRSYEQYF; CDR3 DNA: TGTGCCAGCAGCACCCGGTCCTACGAGCAGTACTTC
CDR3 length: 14; D gene: NA; clone size: NA; V gene: TRBV7-2; J gene: TRBJ1-2; CDR3 protein: CASSPSGTTYGYTF; CDR3 DNA: TGTGCCAGCAGCCCGAGCGGCACTACCTATGGCTACACCTTC
CDR3 length: 15; D gene: TRBD1; clone size: few; V gene: TRBV7-7; J gene: TRBJ2-5; CDR3 protein: CASSPGQGRQETQYF; CDR3 DNA: TGTGCTAGCAGCCCGGGACAGGGTAGACAAGAGACCCAGTACTTC
CDR3 length: 12; D gene: NA; clone size: NA; V gene: TRBV19; J gene: TRBJ2-2; CDR3 protein: CAAAKNTGELFF; CDR3 DNA: TGTGCCGCCGCGAAGAACACCGGGGAGCTGTTTTTT
CDR3 length: 18; D gene: TRBD2; clone size: NA; V gene: TRBV7-3; J gene: TRBJ2-2; CDR3 protein: CASSLISPAGRVPGELFF; CDR3 DNA: TGTGCCAGCAGCTTAATATCCCCGGCAGGGAGGGTCCCCGGGGAGCTGTTTTTT
CDR3 length: 15; D gene: TRBD1; clone size: NA; V gene: TRBV30; J gene: TRBJ1-2; CDR3 protein: CACYDPGTGGNGYTF; CDR3 DNA: TGTGCCTGTTATGACCCAGGGACAGGGGGCAATGGCTACACCTTC
CDR3 length: 14; D gene: TRBD1; clone size: NA; V gene: TRBV19; J gene: TRBJ1-5; CDR3 protein: CASKRGQVDQPQHF; CDR3 DNA: TGTGCCAGTAAACGAGGACAGGTGGATCAGCCCCAGCATTTT
CDR3 length: 15; D gene: NA; clone size: NA; V gene: TRBV28; J gene: TRBJ2-2; CDR3 protein: CAGGSGGQNTGELFF; CDR3 DNA: TGTGCCGGGGGAAGCGGAGGACAAAACACCGGGGAGCTGTTTTTT
CDR3 length: 14; D gene: NA; clone size: NA; V gene: TRBV18; J gene: TRBJ2-1; CDR3 protein: CASSPLGSYNEQFF; CDR3 DNA: TGTGCCAGCTCACCACTAGGCTCCTACAATGAGCAGTTCTTC
CDR3 length: 13; D gene: NA; clone size: few; V gene: TRBV10-3; J gene: TRBJ1-1; CDR3 protein: CAIGQGRGTEAFF; CDR3 DNA: TGTGCCATCGGGCAGGGAAGGGGGACTGAAGCTTTCTTT
CDR3 length: 16; D gene: NA; clone size: NA; V gene: TRBV11-1; J gene: TRBJ1-1; CDR3 protein: CASSSPEGRRSTEAFF; CDR3 DNA: TGTGCCAGCAGCTCCCCTGAGGGCAGGCGATCCACTGAAGCTTTCTTT
CDR3 length: 12; D gene: NA; clone size: NA; V gene: TRBV5-1; J gene: TRBJ2-7; CDR3 protein: CASSLAGREQYF; CDR3 DNA: TGCGCCAGCAGCTTGGCGGGCCGGGAGCAGTACTTC
CDR3 length: 14; D gene: NA; clone size: NA; V gene: TRBV19; J gene: TRBJ1-6; CDR3 protein: CASTSGLNNSPLHF; CDR3 DNA: TGTGCCAGTACCTCGGGTCTGAATAATTCACCCCTCCACTTT
CDR3 length: 15; D gene: TRBD2; clone size: NA; V gene: TRBV9; J gene: TRBJ2-7; CDR3 protein: CASSVGGSGEYEQYF; CDR3 DNA: TGTGCCAGCAGCGTAGGGGGTAGCGGGGAGTACGAGCAGTACTTC
CDR3 length: 14; D gene: NA; clone size: once; V gene: TRBV6-6; J gene: TRBJ2-7; CDR3 protein: CASSSPTALYEQYF; CDR3 DNA: TGTGCCAGCAGCTCCCCGACAGCCCTCTACGAGCAGTACTTC
CDR3 length: 16; D gene: TRBD1; clone size: NA; V gene: TRBV29-1; J gene: TRBJ1-5; CDR3 protein: CSVKGQGALGNQPQHF; CDR3 DNA: TGCAGCGTGAAAGGACAGGGGGCTCTCGGCAATCAGCCCCAGCATTTT
CDR3 length: 11; D gene: NA; clone size: NA; V gene: TRBV19; J gene: TRBJ1-2; CDR3 protein: CASTGGWGYTF; CDR3 DNA: TGTGCCAGTACCGGGGGTTGGGGCTACACCTTC
CDR3 length: 16; D gene: TRBD1; clone size: NA; V gene: TRBV11-3; J gene: TRBJ2-5; CDR3 protein: CASSSGPGQGQETQYF; CDR3 DNA: TGTGCCAGCAGCTCGGGACCGGGACAGGGACAAGAGACCCAGTACTTC
CDR3 length: 15; D gene: TRBD1; clone size: NA; V gene: TRBV5-6; J gene: TRBJ2-5; CDR3 protein: CASSFRTGGSSDQYF; CDR3 DNA: TGTGCCAGCAGCTTCCGGACAGGCGGTTCATCGGACCAGTACTTC
CDR3 length: 13; D gene: TRBD1; clone size: once; V gene: TRBV5-1; J gene: TRBJ2-7; CDR3 protein: CASSRGQGYEQYF; CDR3 DNA: TGCGCCAGCAGCCGGGGACAGGGCTACGAGCAGTACTTC